The source of this T cell receptor (beta chain) is a study of blood T cell repertoires in COVID-19. Overall study context: Italy, Spain and the United States were the sources of the convalescent and acute COVID-19 samples. T cells, B-cell-depleted T cells, or PBMCs supplied cDNA or gDNA.

This CDR3 has 14 amino acids. Germline V gene data show CDR1 as SGHNT and CDR2 as YYREEE (reference sequence). V dropped 0 bases and J dropped 8 bases, with 12 bases sitting between them. TCRdb keeps only in-frame clones here, not all; method: immunoSEQ multiplex PCR. The data show under 350,000 clones, with 85% to 90% seen just once and less than 15% held by the top ten. V and J are TRBV5-4 and TRBJ2-1, with D possibly TRBD1 on 6 matching bases. The TCR comes from a human donor in a cohort sampled during active COVID-19. Sequencing was done on a sample of peripheral blood. CDR3 region: CASSLGTAADEQFF. As DNA, the CDR3 is TGTGCCAGCAGCTTGGGGACAGCTGCGGATGAGCAGTTCTTC. Full variable domain (missing parts from reference TRBV5-4 and TRBJ2-1): ETGVTQSPTHLIKTRGQQVTLRCSSQSGHNTVSWYQQALGQGPQFIFQYYREEENGRGNFPPRFSGLQFPNYSSELNVNALELDDSALYLCASSLGTAADEQFFGPGTRLTVL.